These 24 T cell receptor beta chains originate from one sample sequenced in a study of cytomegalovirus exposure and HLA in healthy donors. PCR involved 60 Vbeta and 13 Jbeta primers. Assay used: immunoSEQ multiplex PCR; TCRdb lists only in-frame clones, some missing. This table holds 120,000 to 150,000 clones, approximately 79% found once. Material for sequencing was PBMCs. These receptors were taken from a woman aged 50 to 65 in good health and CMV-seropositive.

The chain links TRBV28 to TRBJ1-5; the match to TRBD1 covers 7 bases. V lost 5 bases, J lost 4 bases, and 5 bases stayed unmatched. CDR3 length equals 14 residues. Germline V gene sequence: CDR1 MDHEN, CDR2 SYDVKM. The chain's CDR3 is CASSDLQGNQPQHF. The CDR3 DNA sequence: TGTGCCAGCAGTGACCTACAGGGGAATCAGCCCCAGCATTTT.

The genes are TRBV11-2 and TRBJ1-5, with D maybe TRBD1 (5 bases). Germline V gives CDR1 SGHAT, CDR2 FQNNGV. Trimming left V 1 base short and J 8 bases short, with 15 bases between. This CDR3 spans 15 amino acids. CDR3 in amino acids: CASSLGPRVIEPQHF. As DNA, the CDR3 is TGTGCCAGCAGCTTAGGGCCCAGGGTTATAGAGCCCCAGCATTTT.

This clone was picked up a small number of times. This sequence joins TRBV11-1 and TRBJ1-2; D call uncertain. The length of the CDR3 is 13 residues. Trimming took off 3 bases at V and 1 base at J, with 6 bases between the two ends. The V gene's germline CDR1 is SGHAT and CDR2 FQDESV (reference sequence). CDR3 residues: CASSLEGNYGYTF. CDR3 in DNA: TGTGCCAGCAGCTTGGAGGGTAACTATGGCTACACCTTC.

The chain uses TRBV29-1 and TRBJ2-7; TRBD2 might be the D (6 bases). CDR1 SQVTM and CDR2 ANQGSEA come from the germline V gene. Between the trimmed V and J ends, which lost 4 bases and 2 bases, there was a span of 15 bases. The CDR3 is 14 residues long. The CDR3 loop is CSVGTGEAAYEQYF. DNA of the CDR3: TGCAGCGTTGGGACCGGGGAGGCAGCCTACGAGCAGTACTTC.

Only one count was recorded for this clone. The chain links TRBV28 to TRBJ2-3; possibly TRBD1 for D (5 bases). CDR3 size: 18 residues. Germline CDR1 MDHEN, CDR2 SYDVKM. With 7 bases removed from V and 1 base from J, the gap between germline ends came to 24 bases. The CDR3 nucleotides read TGTGCCAGCACCGCCCTGATGGACCAGGGAATGGGCACAGATACGCAGTATTTT. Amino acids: CASTALMDQGMGTDTQYF.

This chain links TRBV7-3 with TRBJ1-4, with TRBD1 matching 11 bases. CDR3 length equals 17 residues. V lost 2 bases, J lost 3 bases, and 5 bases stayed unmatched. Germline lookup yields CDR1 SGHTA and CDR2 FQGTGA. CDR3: CASSLYGTGGSNEKLFF. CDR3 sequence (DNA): TGTGCCAGCAGCTTATACGGGACAGGGGGTTCTAATGAAAAACTGTTTTTT.

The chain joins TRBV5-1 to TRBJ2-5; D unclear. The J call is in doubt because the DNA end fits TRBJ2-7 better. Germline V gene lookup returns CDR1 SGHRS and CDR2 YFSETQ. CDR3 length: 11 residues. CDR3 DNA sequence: TGCGCCAGCAGCTTGCAATTCGAGCAGTACTTC. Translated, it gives CASSLQFEQYF.

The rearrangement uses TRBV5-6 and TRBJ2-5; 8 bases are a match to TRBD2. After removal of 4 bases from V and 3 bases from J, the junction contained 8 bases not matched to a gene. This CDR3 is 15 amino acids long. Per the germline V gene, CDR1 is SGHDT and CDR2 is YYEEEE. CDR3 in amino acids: CASSRFGRGEETQYF. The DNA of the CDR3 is TGTGCCAGCAGCCGATTTGGGCGGGGGGAAGAGACCCAGTACTTC.

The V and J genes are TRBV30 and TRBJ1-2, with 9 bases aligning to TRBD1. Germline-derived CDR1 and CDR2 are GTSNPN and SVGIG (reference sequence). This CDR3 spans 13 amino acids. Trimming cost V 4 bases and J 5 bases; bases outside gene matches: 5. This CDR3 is CAWIPDRGYGYTF. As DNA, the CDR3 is TGTGCCTGGATCCCCGACAGGGGGTATGGCTACACCTTC. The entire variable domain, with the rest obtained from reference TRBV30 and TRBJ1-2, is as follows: SQTIHQWPATLVQPVGSPLSLECTVEGTSNPNLYWYRQAAGRGLQLLFYSVGIGQISSEVPQNLSASRPQDRQFILSSKKLLLSDSGFYLCAWIPDRGYGYTFGSGTRLTVV.

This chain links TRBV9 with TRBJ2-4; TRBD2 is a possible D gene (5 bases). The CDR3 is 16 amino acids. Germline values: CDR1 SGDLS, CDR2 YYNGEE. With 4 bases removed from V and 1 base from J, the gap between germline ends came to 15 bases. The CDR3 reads CASSPPGVMAKNIQYF. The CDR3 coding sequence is TGTGCCAGCAGCCCCCCCGGGGTGATGGCCAAAAACATTCAGTACTTC.

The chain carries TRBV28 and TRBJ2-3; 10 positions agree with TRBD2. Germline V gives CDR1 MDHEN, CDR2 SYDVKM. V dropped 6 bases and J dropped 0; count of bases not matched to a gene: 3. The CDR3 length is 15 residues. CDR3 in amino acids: CASREAGGSTDTQYF. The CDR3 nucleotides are TGTGCCAGCAGGGAAGCGGGGGGGAGCACAGATACGCAGTATTTT.

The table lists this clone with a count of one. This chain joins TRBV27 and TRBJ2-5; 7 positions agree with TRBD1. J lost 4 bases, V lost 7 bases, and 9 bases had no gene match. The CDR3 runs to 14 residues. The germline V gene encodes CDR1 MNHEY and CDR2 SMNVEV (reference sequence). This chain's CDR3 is CASKRQGSRETQYF. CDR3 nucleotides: TGTGCCAGCAAGAGACAGGGAAGCCGAGAGACCCAGTACTTC.

As DNA, the CDR3 is TGTGCCAGCAGCTTAGTTACGGATTCACCCCTCCACTTT. It is translated as CASSLVTDSPLHF. J is TRBJ1-6 and V is TRBV11-3; D is ambiguous. V was clipped by 1 base and J by 8 bases, with 6 bases between them. CDR1 and CDR2 from the germline V gene are SGHNT and YENEEA. The CDR3 contains 13 residues. The full variable domain, its missing parts supplied by reference TRBV11-3 and TRBJ1-6, is EAGVVQSPRYKIIEKKQPVAFWCNPISGHNTLYWYLQNLGQGPELLIRYENEEAVDDSQLPKDRFSAERLKGVDSTLKIQPAELGDSAVYLCASSLVTDSPLHFGNGTRLTVT.

The chain's CDR3 is CAISESAQYNSPLHF. The CDR3 DNA reads TGTGCCATCAGTGAGTCGGCACAGTATAATTCACCCCTCCACTTT. The chain combines TRBV10-3 with TRBJ1-6; D is undetermined. V shed 0 bases and J shed 4 bases, with 7 bases lying between them. Germline assignment: CDR1 ENHRY and CDR2 SYGVKD. This CDR3 contains 15 residues.

The CDR3 region has the DNA TGTGCCAGCAGCCAAAGGGAGGCTAATGAAAAACTGTTTTTT. Its translation: CASSQREANEKLFF. The V and J genes are TRBV14 and TRBJ1-4; the D is unclear. Deletions cut 2 bases from V and 3 bases from J, with 7 bases between. Germline-derived CDR1 and CDR2 are SGHDN and FVKESK. The CDR3 covers 14 residues.

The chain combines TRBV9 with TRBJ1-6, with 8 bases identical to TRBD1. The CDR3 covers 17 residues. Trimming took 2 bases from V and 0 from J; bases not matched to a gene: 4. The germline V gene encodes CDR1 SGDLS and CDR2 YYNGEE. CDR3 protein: CASSVLDRGSYNSPLHF. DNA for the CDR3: TGTGCCAGCAGCGTTCTAGACAGGGGCTCCTATAATTCACCCCTCCACTTT.

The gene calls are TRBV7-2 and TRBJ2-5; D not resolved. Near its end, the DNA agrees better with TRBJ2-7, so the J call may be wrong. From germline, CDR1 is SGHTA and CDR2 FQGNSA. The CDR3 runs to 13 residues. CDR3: CASSPAAGYEQYF. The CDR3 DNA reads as TGTGCCAGCAGCCCTGCGGCCGGCTACGAGCAGTACTTC.

CDR3 nucleotide sequence: TGTGCCAGCAGCTTAAATCTGCTAGGCACAGATACGCAGTATTTT. This translates into CASSLNLLGTDTQYF. This chain links TRBV7-6 with TRBJ2-3; D gene ambiguous. The CDR3 is 15 amino acids. The V gene's germline CDR1 is SGHVS and CDR2 FNYEAQ. V lost 2 bases and J lost 1, with 10 bases in between.

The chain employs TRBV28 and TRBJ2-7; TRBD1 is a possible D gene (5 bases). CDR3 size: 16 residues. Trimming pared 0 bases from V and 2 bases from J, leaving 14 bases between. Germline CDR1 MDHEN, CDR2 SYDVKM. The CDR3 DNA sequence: TGTGCCAGCAGTTTATGGCAGGGAAATACTCCCTACGAGCAGTACTTC. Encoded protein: CASSLWQGNTPYEQYF.

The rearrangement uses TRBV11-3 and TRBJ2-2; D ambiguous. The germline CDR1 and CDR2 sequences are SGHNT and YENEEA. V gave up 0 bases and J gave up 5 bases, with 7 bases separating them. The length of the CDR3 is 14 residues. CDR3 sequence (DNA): TGTGCCAGCAGCTTAGAACTAAATACCGGGGAGCTGTTTTTT. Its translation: CASSLELNTGELFF.

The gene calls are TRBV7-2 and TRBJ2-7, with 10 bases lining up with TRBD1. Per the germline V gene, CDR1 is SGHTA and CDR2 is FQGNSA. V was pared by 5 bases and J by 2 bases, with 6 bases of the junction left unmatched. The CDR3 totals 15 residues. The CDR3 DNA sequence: TGTGCCAGCAGCCCTCTCGGACAGGGGGCCTACGAGCAGTACTTC. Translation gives CASSPLGQGAYEQYF.

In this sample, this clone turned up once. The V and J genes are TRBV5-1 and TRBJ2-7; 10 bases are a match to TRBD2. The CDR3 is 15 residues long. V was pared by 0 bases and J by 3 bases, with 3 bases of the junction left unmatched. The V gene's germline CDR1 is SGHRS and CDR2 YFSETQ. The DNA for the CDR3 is TGCGCCAGCAGCTTGGTTACTAGCGGGGACTACGAGCAGTACTTC. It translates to CASSLVTSGDYEQYF.

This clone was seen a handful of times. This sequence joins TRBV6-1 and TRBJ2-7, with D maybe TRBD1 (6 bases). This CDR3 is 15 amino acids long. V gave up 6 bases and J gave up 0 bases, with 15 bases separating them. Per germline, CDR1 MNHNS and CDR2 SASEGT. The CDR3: CASRPLPGHSYEQYF. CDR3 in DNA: TGTGCCAGCAGACCTTTACCGGGACACTCCTACGAGCAGTACTTC.

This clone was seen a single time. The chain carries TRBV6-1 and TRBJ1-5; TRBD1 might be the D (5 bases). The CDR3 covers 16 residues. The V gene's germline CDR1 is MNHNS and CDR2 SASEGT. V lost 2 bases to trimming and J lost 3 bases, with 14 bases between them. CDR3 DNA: TGTGCCAGCAGTGAAACGGATAAGGGGCTCAATCAGCCCCAGCATTTT. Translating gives CASSETDKGLNQPQHF.